The 27 T cell receptor beta chains reported below all come from one sample, sequenced in a study of T-cell reconstitution after alpha-beta-depleted transplantation in children. Unique molecular identifiers were incorporated into the prepared TCRbeta library. TCRdb reanalysed the PCR reads using MiXCR and keeps one entry per CDR3 protein. Among 490,000 or so distinct CDR3 sequences listed, around an eighth were seen once. The starting material was PBMCs from the stem cell graft donor, obtained from the stem cell graft. These receptors were obtained from a human donor who donated a stem cell graft to a child with combined immunodeficiency.

This clonotype was picked up a small number of times. V and J are TRBV28 and TRBJ2-7; unclear D gene. The ends were cut back, 3 bases at V and 3 bases at J, with 6 bases in the middle. The length of the CDR3 is 12 residues. Germline lookup yields CDR1 MDHEN and CDR2 SYDVKM. The CDR3 DNA is TGTGCCAGCAGTTTTGGTTTCTACGAGCAGTACTTC. Translating it yields CASSFGFYEQYF.

The sample holds a few counts of this clonotype. The chain recombines TRBV9 with TRBJ2-1, with TRBD2 matching 14 bases. The CDR3 is 16 residues long. V lost 0 bases to trimming and J lost 9 bases; unmatched junction nucleotides: 5. Germline CDR1 reads SGDLS; CDR2 reads YYNGEE. The CDR3 protein is CASSVGGTSGGGEQFF. The CDR3 DNA reads as TGTGCCAGCAGCGTAGGTGGGACTAGCGGGGGAGGTGAGCAGTTCTTC.

The chain combines TRBV7-9 with TRBJ1-1; D is possibly TRBD1 (6 bases). This CDR3 spans 15 amino acids. Deletions cut 5 bases from V and 4 bases from J, with 17 bases between. Per the germline V gene, CDR1 is SEHNR and CDR2 is FQNEAQ (reference sequence). The CDR3 region is CASSGPWGGGTEAFF. The CDR3 DNA reads as TGTGCCAGCAGCGGACCGTGGGGGGGCGGCACTGAAGCTTTCTTT.

This clonotype was recorded a few times. This chain joins TRBV12-3 or TRBV12-4 and TRBJ2-2, with D maybe TRBD1 (6 bases). V was shortened by 1 base and J by 7 bases, with 22 bases between the two germline ends. The CDR3 consists of 18 residues. This chain's CDR3 is CASSLVSWLAQGNGELFF. The DNA for the CDR3 is TGTGCCAGCAGTTTAGTTTCGTGGCTAGCTCAGGGGAACGGGGAGCTGTTTTTT.

This chain links TRBV5-5 with TRBJ1-1, with TRBD1 identical over 8 bases. Germline V lookup: CDR1 SGHKS, CDR2 YYEKEE (reference sequence). This CDR3 is built from 15 residues. Germline trimming cut 4 bases from V and 0 bases from J; bases unmatched to any gene: 5. Here the CDR3 reads CASSPDRAVNTEAFF. DNA for the CDR3: TGTGCCAGCAGCCCGGACAGGGCTGTGAACACTGAAGCTTTCTTT.

The chain couples TRBV27 to TRBJ2-7, with TRBD1 as a possible D gene (6 bases). The CDR3 has 16 amino acids. Germline CDR1 and CDR2: MNHEY and SMNVEV (reference sequence). The V and J ends lost 0 bases and 0 bases respectively, with 12 bases between them. The CDR3 nucleotides read TGTGCCAGCAGTTTATCGTGGACAGTTAGCTCCTACGAGCAGTACTTC. It translates to CASSLSWTVSSYEQYF.

This clonotype was observed at least ten times. The V and J genes are TRBV7-9 and TRBJ2-7, with TRBD2 matching over 8 bases. This CDR3 has 15 amino acids. V lost 2 bases, J lost 2 bases, and 5 bases stayed unmatched. Germline CDR1 and CDR2: SEHNR and FQNEAQ (reference sequence). In DNA, the CDR3 is TGTGCCAGCAGCTTAACGGGAGGGGACGCCTACGAGCAGTACTTC. Translation gives CASSLTGGDAYEQYF.

This clonotype was seen only a few times. The gene calls are TRBV20-1 and TRBJ1-3; perhaps TRBD1 as D (5 bases). Trimming stripped 0 bases from V and 1 base from J, with 16 bases between. This CDR3 region has 17 residues. From germline, CDR1 is DFQATT and CDR2 SNEGSKA (reference sequence). The CDR3 is CSARDGRGHPSGNTIYF. The CDR3 DNA reads TGCAGTGCTAGAGATGGGCGGGGCCACCCGTCTGGAAACACCATATATTTT.

The chain is built from TRBV20-1 and TRBJ2-2, with D tentatively TRBD1 or TRBD2 (5 bases each). Germline V CDR1 and CDR2: DFQATT, SNEGSKA (reference sequence). V was shortened by 0 bases and J by 3 bases, with 14 bases between the two germline ends. CDR3 length: 16 amino acids. CDR3 bases: TGCAGTGCTAGAGATCGCGAGGGGTTTGACACCGGGGAGCTGTTTTTT. As protein: CSARDREGFDTGELFF.

This clonotype was seen only a few times. The V call is TRBV18, the J call TRBJ2-1; TRBD2 is a possible D gene (5 bases). The CDR3 totals 15 residues. The germline V gene encodes CDR1 KGHSH and CDR2 LQKENI. Trimming stripped 0 bases from V and 9 bases from J, with 15 bases between. Written as DNA, the CDR3 is TGTGCCAGCTCACCACCGGTCGCTAGCTTCGGTGAGCAGTTCTTC. It is translated as CASSPPVASFGEQFF.

This clonotype came up many times. The V call is TRBV20-1, the J call TRBJ2-7; 11 bases are a match to TRBD1. There are 15 residues in the CDR3. CDR1 and CDR2 from the germline V gene are DFQATT and SNEGSKA (reference sequence). Trimming cost V 2 bases and J 3 bases; bases outside gene matches: 6. The CDR3 is CSARSRDRGYYEQYF. CDR3 in DNA: TGCAGTGCTAGATCCCGGGACAGGGGGTACTACGAGCAGTACTTC.

The chain recombines TRBV6-1 with TRBJ1-2, with 8 bases matching TRBD1. The germline V gene has CDR1 MNHNS and CDR2 SASEGT. With 10 bases clipped from V and 3 bases from J, the junction kept 7 bases outside the gene matches. CDR3 length: 13 amino acids. In DNA, the CDR3 is TGTGCCATACCCCAGACAGGGGACTATGGCTACACCTTC. Translation: CAIPQTGDYGYTF.

This clonotype was seen a few times. V gene TRBV5-1 combines with J gene TRBJ2-3; 9 bases agree with TRBD1. V gave up 3 bases and J gave up 2 bases; unmatched junction bases: 16. Germline V lookup: CDR1 SGHRS, CDR2 YFSETQ. This CDR3 is 19 amino acids long. CDR3 sequence reads: CASSSARTAGTGPTDTQYF. The DNA of the CDR3 is TGCGCCAGCAGCTCCGCGCGTACAGCCGGGACAGGGCCCACAGATACGCAGTATTTT.

This clonotype came up a few times. V is TRBV7-2 and J is TRBJ2-7; D remains ambiguous. CDR3 size: 16 residues. V was pared by 5 bases and J by 0 bases, with 17 bases between. Per the germline V gene, CDR1 is SGHTA and CDR2 is FQGNSA. The CDR3 protein is CASSPTLTRFSYEQYF. The CDR3 coding sequence is TGTGCCAGCAGCCCTACTCTCACCCGATTCTCCTACGAGCAGTACTTC.

This clonotype occurred a few times. The rearrangement links TRBV5-1 to TRBJ1-2; the match to TRBD1 covers 10 bases. The germline CDR1 and CDR2 sequences are SGHRS and YFSETQ. With V trimmed by 2 bases and J by 8 bases, 6 bases remained unmatched. This CDR3 spans 14 amino acids. The CDR3 sequence is CASSLQTGGLGYTF. CDR3 nucleotides: TGCGCCAGCAGCTTACAGACAGGGGGCCTCGGCTACACCTTC.

This clonotype has a count of ten or more. The chain has TRBV2 and TRBJ1-1; no reliable D call. Trimming removed 7 bases from V and 0 bases from J, with 9 bases in between. The CDR3 is 13 residues long. Germline CDR1 is SNHLY and CDR2 is FYNNEI. The CDR3 region has the DNA TGTGCCAGCACTGTTTACATGAACACTGAAGCTTTCTTT. Residues: CASTVYMNTEAFF.

This clonotype has at least ten counts. This chain connects TRBV15 to TRBJ2-3; D might be TRBD2 (6 bases). Germline-derived CDR1 and CDR2 are LNHNV and YYDKDF (reference sequence). V lost 8 bases to trimming and J lost 1 base, with 13 bases between them. This CDR3 is built from 14 residues. The CDR3 region has the DNA TGTGCCACCCGGAGGGCCCTCCGCACAGATACGCAGTATTTT. Protein: CATRRALRTDTQYF.

The chain is built from TRBV6-5 and TRBJ2-2; D remains ambiguous. This CDR3 is 14 amino acids long. V lost 2 bases to trimming and J lost 9 bases, with 13 bases between them. Germline assignment: CDR1 MNHEY and CDR2 SVGAGI. This chain's CDR3 is CASSYTLLGRELFF. For the CDR3, the DNA is TGTGCCAGCAGTTACACTCTTCTCGGCAGGGAGCTGTTTTTT.

The chain couples TRBV30 to TRBJ2-1; TRBD2 matches at 13 bases. Per germline, CDR1 GTSNPN and CDR2 SVGIG (reference sequence). With 4 bases clipped from V and 15 bases from J, the junction kept 6 bases outside the gene matches. This CDR3 contains 12 residues. As DNA, the CDR3 is TGTGCCTGGATGAAACTAGCGGGAGGGCCGTTCTTC. Its translation: CAWMKLAGGPFF.

Many counts were recorded for this clonotype. The genes are TRBV27 and TRBJ2-7; 7 bases fit TRBD1. The CDR3 is 14 residues long. With 2 bases clipped from V and 7 bases from J, the junction kept 8 bases outside the gene matches. Per the germline V gene, CDR1 is MNHEY and CDR2 is SMNVEV (reference sequence). The CDR3 DNA follows: TGTGCCAGCAGTTTAAGTCCCACAGGGGAAGAGCAGTACTTC. This gives the protein CASSLSPTGEEQYF.

This rearrangement joins TRBV5-1 to TRBJ2-3; weak D call: TRBD2 (6 bases). The V gene's germline CDR1 is SGHRS and CDR2 YFSETQ. The CDR3 spans 16 residues. Trimming cost V 7 bases and J 2 bases, with 20 bases left between them. CDR3 protein: CASGRAGSGLTDTQYF. CDR3 DNA: TGCGCCAGCGGACGGGCGGGTAGCGGACTCACAGATACGCAGTATTTT.

The V and J genes are TRBV5-1 and TRBJ2-1, with 7 bases matching TRBD2. Germline V gene lookup returns CDR1 SGHRS and CDR2 YFSETQ. This CDR3 contains 15 residues. The junction had 10 bases not matched to a gene; V was cut back by 0 bases and J by 10 bases. In DNA, the CDR3 is TGCGCCAGCAGCTTGGCCCCGAGGGGAGGGAAGGAGCAGTTCTTC. It codes for CASSLAPRGGKEQFF.

The chain couples TRBV18 to TRBJ2-1; D gene unclear. The CDR3 length is 14 residues. V lost 8 bases, J lost 10 bases, and 21 bases lay in between. Looked up from germline, CDR1 is KGHSH and CDR2 is LQKENI. The DNA of the CDR3 is TGTGCCAGCGACCCCCAAGGTGGGGTCGTCGAGCAGTTCTTC. This encodes CASDPQGGVVEQFF.

This clonotype occurred once. The V gene is TRBV20-1, the J gene TRBJ1-2, with D possibly being TRBD1 (5 bases). V was shortened by 6 bases and J by 8 bases, with 19 bases between the two germline ends. CDR1 and CDR2 (germline): DFQATT, SNEGSKA (reference sequence). This CDR3 comprises 13 residues. The CDR3 protein is CSAPGTRRSGYTF. The CDR3 region has the DNA TGCAGTGCCCCGGGGACCCGGAGGTCAGGCTACACCTTC.

This clonotype was seen a few times. In nucleotides, the CDR3 is TGCGCCAGCAGCTCTTCGGACATGAACACCGGGGAGCTGTTTTTT. Residues: CASSSSDMNTGELFF. This chain connects TRBV5-1 to TRBJ2-2; maybe TRBD1 (5 bases). V lost 3 bases to trimming and J lost 1 base, with 10 bases between them. This CDR3 region has 15 residues. Germline CDR1 and CDR2: SGHRS and YFSETQ.

The V call is TRBV20-1, the J call TRBJ2-7, with D maybe TRBD1 (6 bases). Trimming took off 6 bases at V and 0 bases at J, with 15 bases between the two ends. CDR3 length: 14 amino acids. CDR1 is DFQATT, CDR2 SNEGSKA, per germline (reference sequence). The DNA of the CDR3 is TGCAGTGCCATACAGGGCGTAGGCTCCTACGAGCAGTACTTC. It is translated as CSAIQGVGSYEQYF.

This clonotype occurred a few times. The chain links TRBV10-3 to TRBJ2-7, with TRBD1 matching 9 bases. This CDR3 is built from 13 residues. In germline, CDR1 is ENHRY, CDR2 SYGVKD. The V segment lost 5 bases and the J segment 3 bases; nucleotides outside the gene matches: 2. The CDR3 bases are TGTGCCATCAGTCCGGACAGGGGCTACGAGCAGTACTTC. Translating gives CAISPDRGYEQYF.